This T cell receptor beta chain appears in the sequencing data of a study of neurological immune-mediated disorders. Study-wide background: In a group of about 35 multiple sclerosis patients, some 31 had the relapsing-remitting type and 3 had the secondary progressive type. Findings of the study overall: No sharing of CDR3 amino acid sequences was observed among expanded clones across subjects, suggesting private repertoires in all groups.

The authors made cDNA by 5'RACE with 10-nucleotide random UMIs. TCRdb independently ran MiXCR on the 5' RACE reads; one entry per CDR3 protein. The sample carries 40,000 or so distinct CDR3 sequences, roughly 2.5% recorded once. This clonotype was observed at least ten times. Its antigen is still unknown. The receptor comes from a man aged 45-65 years with multiple sclerosis. Sequenced: PBMCs.

CDR3 region: CASSDWAGANEKLFF. For the CDR3, the DNA is TGTGCCAGCAGTGATTGGGCAGGGGCTAATGAAAAACTGTTTTTT. The chain is built from TRBV2 and TRBJ1-4; D is possibly TRBD1 (6 bases). CDR3 size: 15 residues. In germline, CDR1 is SNHLY, CDR2 FYNNEI. The germline V and J ends were trimmed by 3 bases and 3 bases, with 11 bases remaining between them. Full variable domain (rest looked up from reference TRBV2 and TRBJ1-4): EPEVTQTPSHQVTQMGQEVILRCVPISNHLYFYWYRQILGQKVEFLVSFYNNEISEKSEIFDDQFSVERPDGSNFTLKIRSTKLEDSAMYFCASSDWAGANEKLFFGSGTQLSVL.